These 12 T cell receptor beta chains were sequenced from one sample in a study of metastatic and nonmetastatic thyroid tumors (dated by TCRdb to the early 2020s). Library preparation employed PCR. The reads were generated on an Illumina HiSeq 4000. TCRdb reprocessing: public reads trimmed at Q25 with fastp, clones called with MiXCR, in-frame beta chains kept. The sample table shows tens of thousands of clones, and about 12% are seen once. The top ten clonotypes cover over 15% of the sample. Before undergoing thyroid surgery, none of the patients had been given any kind of treatment. Sequencing used blood. Receptors were obtained from a female donor with papillary thyroid cancer or a benign thyroid nodule (not recorded which). Some clones in this sample may be carry-over from other donors' samples.

The chain employs TRBV11-2 and TRBJ2-1; maybe TRBD2 (6 bases). The V and J ends lost 1 base and 3 bases respectively, with 25 bases between them. Germline V gives CDR1 SGHAT, CDR2 FQNNGV. This CDR3 spans 20 amino acids. DNA for the CDR3: TGTGCCAGCAGCTTAGGATCCCAGGCGGGAAGGAGGAACGGCTACAATGAGCAGTTCTTC. Its protein product is CASSLGSQAGRRNGYNEQFF.

This clone was recorded at least ten times. The chain recombines TRBV18 with TRBJ2-2, with TRBD2 identical over 7 bases. The CDR3 loop spans 13 amino acids. CDR1 is KGHSH, CDR2 LQKENI, per germline. Trimming removed 3 bases from V and 5 bases from J; junction bases left unmatched: 0. This CDR3 is CASSPGGTGELFF. In nucleotides, the CDR3 is TGTGCCAGCTCACCCGGGGGGACCGGGGAGCTGTTTTTT.

This clone was recorded many times. The chain is built from TRBV5-6 and TRBJ2-7; D is unclear. Trimming shortened V by 6 bases and J by 3 bases, and 16 bases separated the two germline ends. This CDR3 has 14 residues. Germline loops: CDR1 SGHDT, CDR2 YYEEEE. The CDR3 is CASTERPESYEQYF. The DNA of the CDR3 is TGTGCCAGCACCGAACGTCCGGAGAGCTACGAGCAGTACTTC.

V gene TRBV12-3 or TRBV12-4 combines with J gene TRBJ1-3, with TRBD1 as a possible D gene (6 bases). The V and J ends lost 7 bases and 3 bases respectively, with 25 bases between them. The CDR3 length is 18 residues. CDR3 loop: CASIGLGGGGQNGNTIYF. The CDR3 region has the DNA TGTGCCAGCATAGGGCTGGGTGGCGGGGGGCAGAATGGAAACACCATATATTTT.

Sample share makes this clone medium-sized. V is TRBV13 and J is TRBJ2-6; D is unclear. There are 15 residues in the CDR3. Germline assignment: CDR1 PRHDT and CDR2 FYEKMQ (reference sequence). V lost 0 bases to trimming and J lost 4 bases, with 7 bases between them. CDR3 nucleotides: TGTGCCAGCAGCTTAGGAGATACCGGGGCCAACGTCCTGACTTTC. It encodes CASSLGDTGANVLTF.

This clone was observed many times. The V and J genes are TRBV19 and TRBJ1-1, with a weak D call TRBD1 (5 bases). Germline V CDR1 and CDR2: LNHDA, SQIVND (reference sequence). Trimming took off 6 bases at V and 3 bases at J, with 14 bases between the two ends. The CDR3 is 14 residues long. CDR3 nucleotide sequence: TGTGCCAGTAGACCAGGGTGGTCGGACACTGAAGCTTTCTTT. Translated: CASRPGWSDTEAFF.

The table lists this clone with many counts. The chain has TRBV12-3 or TRBV12-4 and TRBJ1-2; 8 bases are a match to TRBD1. V lost 6 bases, J lost 8 bases, and 8 bases stayed unmatched. This CDR3 has 13 residues. This CDR3 reads CASSIQGVEGYTF. The DNA for the CDR3 is TGTGCCAGCAGCATACAGGGGGTTGAGGGCTACACCTTC.

Many counts were recorded for this clone. The V gene is TRBV20-1, the J gene TRBJ2-3; 9 nucleotides align to TRBD1. The V gene's germline CDR1 is DFQATT and CDR2 SNEGSKA (reference sequence). The CDR3 is made up of 15 amino acids. V shed 1 base, J shed 5 bases, and the junction held 7 bases outside the gene matches. CDR3 loop: CSARVGTGLGDTQYF. The CDR3 DNA reads TGCAGTGCTAGAGTCGGGACAGGGCTTGGAGATACGCAGTATTTT.

This clone was counted at least ten times. J is TRBJ2-7 and V is TRBV6-2 or TRBV6-3; 7 bases map to TRBD2. Germline CDR1 and CDR2: MNHEY and SVGEGT. This CDR3 is 19 amino acids long. Germline trimming cut 0 bases from V and 5 bases from J; bases unmatched to any gene: 19. In nucleotides, the CDR3 is TGTGCCAGCAGTTACTCGATCGTTCTTATGGCGGGAGAGTTCGACGAGCAGTACTTC. The encoded protein is CASSYSIVLMAGEFDEQYF.

This clone was recorded many times. The rearrangement links TRBV7-8 to TRBJ2-7; tentative D call: TRBD1 (5 bases). Deletions cut 6 bases from V and 2 bases from J, with 8 bases between. The germline gives CDR1 SGHVS, CDR2 FQNEAQ. The CDR3 is made up of 12 amino acids. The CDR3 reads CASRQGTYEQYF. In nucleotides, the CDR3 is TGTGCCAGCAGGCAGGGAACCTACGAGCAGTACTTC.

This clone was seen at least ten times. V gene TRBV29-1 combines with J gene TRBJ2-5, with TRBD1 matching over 10 bases. The germline V gene has CDR1 SQVTM and CDR2 ANQGSEA. V lost 8 bases, J lost 6 bases, and 6 bases stayed unmatched. This CDR3 has 12 amino acids. CDR3 DNA sequence: TGCAGCCACGGACAGGGGGGACAGACCCAGTACTTC. Protein: CSHGQGGQTQYF.

The chain uses TRBV2 and TRBJ2-1; D not certain. CDR3 length: 18 amino acids. The V end lost 4 bases, the J end lost 2 bases, and 21 bases lay between the germline ends. The germline gives CDR1 SNHLY, CDR2 FYNNEI. CDR3 amino acids: CASSVRFPDSLTYNEQFF. The DNA of the CDR3 is TGTGCCAGCAGTGTGAGGTTCCCAGACTCACTTACCTACAATGAGCAGTTCTTC. Looking up the rest from reference TRBV2 and TRBJ2-1 gives the full variable domain: EPEVTQTPSHQVTQMGQEVILRCVPISNHLYFYWYRQILGQKVEFLVSFYNNEISEKSEIFDDQFSVERPDGSNFTLKIRSTKLEDSAMYFCASSVRFPDSLTYNEQFFGPGTRLTVL.